Below, 25 T cell receptor beta chains from the same sample are listed, as sequenced in a study of blood T cells in healthy people across ages. A second PCR of 7 to 11 cycles used a sample-barcoded 5' primer and a J-beta primer mix. TCRdb ran MiXCR on the 5' RACE reads and lists one entry per CDR3 protein. The table has some 1 million distinct CDR3 sequences, around 45% seen once. The source material was blood. The receptors stem from a woman aged 55-69 years in good health.

The sample holds a few counts of this clonotype. V is TRBV27 and J is TRBJ2-5, with 13 bases that match TRBD2. V shed 3 bases, J shed 0 bases, and the junction held 4 bases outside the gene matches. This CDR3 contains 17 residues. Germline V CDR1 and CDR2: MNHEY, SMNVEV (reference sequence). The CDR3 sequence is CASSFVTSGRYQETQYF. The DNA of the CDR3 is TGTGCCAGCAGTTTCGTGACTAGCGGGAGGTACCAAGAGACCCAGTACTTC.

The V call is TRBV4-1, the J call TRBJ2-5; tentatively, D is TRBD2 (6 bases). CDR1 is MGHRA, CDR2 YSYEKL, per germline. The V and J ends lost 2 bases and 11 bases respectively, with 24 bases between them. CDR3 size: 16 residues. The CDR3 coding sequence is TGCGCCAGCAGCCAAAGAGGAGGTTCCTCTAGCGTTTTGCAGTACTTC. Its protein is CASSQRGGSSSVLQYF.

V usage is TRBV5-1 and J usage is TRBJ2-2, with D perhaps matching TRBD2 (6 bases). Deletions cut 1 base from V and 6 bases from J, with 13 bases between. CDR1 and CDR2 from the germline V gene are SGHRS and YFSETQ. This CDR3 region has 15 residues. The CDR3 reads CASSLKGGVAGELFF. The CDR3 nucleotides read TGCGCCAGCAGCTTGAAGGGCGGGGTAGCCGGGGAGCTGTTTTTT.

This chain connects TRBV7-2 to TRBJ2-7; 7 bases agree with TRBD2. The CDR3 is made up of 15 amino acids. Per germline, CDR1 SGHTA and CDR2 FQGNSA. V gave up 4 bases and J gave up 2 bases; unmatched junction bases: 8. Written as DNA, the CDR3 is TGTGCCAGCAGCTCCAGTACCGGGAGGACCTACGAGCAGTACTTC. It specifies CASSSSTGRTYEQYF. Supplemented by reference TRBV7-2 and TRBJ2-7, the full variable domain reads GAGVSQSPSNKVTEKGKDVELRCDPISGHTALYWYRQSLGQGLEFLIYFQGNSAPDKSGLPSDRFSAERTGGSVSTLTIQRTQQEDSAVYLCASSSSTGRTYEQYFGPGTRLTVT.

The V and J genes are TRBV6-2 or TRBV6-3 and TRBJ1-2; 8 bases match TRBD1. V trimming: 6 bases; J trimming: 0 bases; junction bases outside the gene matches: 3. The length of the CDR3 is 14 residues. Germline CDR1 is MNHEY and CDR2 is SVGEGT. This chain's CDR3 is CASRAGQANYGYTF. DNA for the CDR3: TGTGCCAGCAGAGCGGGACAGGCTAACTATGGCTACACCTTC.

This clonotype was counted only a few times. This chain uses TRBV28 with TRBJ2-1, with 7 nucleotides matching TRBD2. The junction had 16 bases not matched to a gene; V was cut back by 5 bases and J by 3 bases. The CDR3 is 18 residues long. Per the germline V gene, CDR1 is MDHEN and CDR2 is SYDVKM. CDR3 residues: CASSISPPGGGDYNEQFF. The CDR3 DNA reads TGTGCCAGCAGTATCTCACCCCCTGGGGGAGGGGACTACAATGAGCAGTTCTTC.

This chain uses TRBV5-1 with TRBJ2-5, with 9 bases fitting TRBD1. J was trimmed by 5 bases and V by 7 bases; bases with no gene match: 15. Germline CDR1 is SGHRS and CDR2 is YFSETQ. This CDR3 is built from 16 residues. DNA for the CDR3: TGCGCCAGCCGTTTGACAGGGGGGAATGTTCGGGAGACCCAGTACTTC. Its translation is CASRLTGGNVRETQYF.

This chain links TRBV6-1 with TRBJ2-7, with 7 bases aligning to TRBD2. From germline, CDR1 is MNHNS and CDR2 SASEGT. CDR3 length equals 15 residues. After removal of 0 bases from V and 3 bases from J, the junction contained 5 bases not matched to a gene. CDR3 protein: CASSEAGTNYYEQYF. For the CDR3, the DNA is TGTGCCAGCAGTGAAGCCGGGACTAACTACTACGAGCAGTACTTC.

This chain uses TRBV11-2 with TRBJ2-3; D possibly corresponds to TRBD1 (5 bases). In germline, CDR1 is SGHAT, CDR2 FQNNGV. The CDR3 spans 17 residues. V lost 1 base to trimming and J lost 3 bases, with 17 bases between them. The CDR3 is CASSLGGAPWETDTQYF. The CDR3 DNA is TGTGCCAGCAGCTTAGGGGGCGCGCCATGGGAAACAGATACGCAGTATTTT.

The chain employs TRBV7-8 and TRBJ2-7; the D gene is possibly TRBD1 (5 bases). Germline assignment: CDR1 SGHVS and CDR2 FQNEAQ. There are 15 residues in the CDR3. V lost 4 bases, J lost 0 bases, and 13 bases lay in between. CDR3 region: CASSYLQGDSYEQYF. The DNA of the CDR3 is TGTGCCAGCAGCTACCTTCAGGGTGACTCCTACGAGCAGTACTTC.

This clonotype came up a few times. This rearrangement joins TRBV4-2 to TRBJ2-6, with TRBD2 identical over 13 bases. This CDR3 has 19 residues. Per germline, CDR1 LGHNA and CDR2 YNFKEQ. The J segment lost 0 bases and the V segment lost 4 bases, leaving 6 bases of the junction unmatched. CDR3 coding DNA: TGTGCCAGCAGCCCTACCAGGACTAGCGGGGGCTCTGGGGCCAACGTCCTGACTTTC. Protein product: CASSPTRTSGGSGANVLTF.

CDR3 DNA: TGTGCCAGCAGCTTCACAAGCGGGCAGGGCCAAGAGACCCAGTACTTC. Its translation is CASSFTSGQGQETQYF. J is TRBJ2-5 and V is TRBV5-5, with a weak D call TRBD2 (6 bases). This CDR3 is 16 amino acids long. Germline CDR1 and CDR2: SGHKS and YYEKEE (reference sequence). V dropped 2 bases and J dropped 1 base, with 15 bases sitting between them.

V and J are TRBV7-9 and TRBJ2-7; D perhaps matches TRBD2 (5 bases). Trimming left V 5 bases short and J 0 bases short, with 20 bases between. The CDR3 has 17 residues. The germline V gene has CDR1 SEHNR and CDR2 FQNEAQ (reference sequence). CDR3 protein: CASSLFALGTSSYEQYF. The CDR3 DNA is TGTGCCAGCAGCCTTTTTGCACTAGGCACCTCCTCCTACGAGCAGTACTTC.

V is TRBV9 and J is TRBJ1-6; no firm D call. The germline V gene encodes CDR1 SGDLS and CDR2 YYNGEE. This CDR3 comprises 16 residues. V was shortened by 3 bases and J by 0 bases, with 10 bases between the two germline ends. The CDR3 region is CASSADLSSYNSPLHF. The CDR3 bases are TGTGCCAGCAGCGCGGACCTGAGCTCCTATAATTCACCCCTCCACTTT. Using reference TRBV9 and TRBJ1-6 for the parts outside the CDR3, the full variable domain is DSGVTQTPKHLITATGQRVTLRCSPRSGDLSVYWYQQSLDQGLQFLIQYYNGEERAKGNILERFSAQQFPDLHSELNLSSLELGDSALYFCASSADLSSYNSPLHFGNGTRLTVT.

The chain has TRBV5-1 and TRBJ2-7; TRBD1 matches 11 bases. With V trimmed by 5 bases and J by 3 bases, 7 bases remained unmatched. The CDR3 is 15 residues long. From germline, CDR1 is SGHRS and CDR2 YFSETQ. CDR3 in amino acids: CASRPDRGLIYEQYF. The CDR3 DNA reads TGCGCCAGCAGACCGGACAGGGGGCTAATCTACGAGCAGTACTTC.

The chain has TRBV29-1 and TRBJ2-7; D is tentatively TRBD1 or TRBD2 (5 bases each). The CDR3 contains 13 residues. Looked up from germline, CDR1 is SQVTM and CDR2 is ANQGSEA. Trimming pared 6 bases from V and 9 bases from J, leaving 21 bases between. The CDR3 DNA reads TGCAGCGTCCTCCGGGACGCCCCATCCGGGCAGTACTTC. This sequence encodes CSVLRDAPSGQYF.

The V and J genes are TRBV9 and TRBJ2-4, with unresolved D. The J call may not be correct, given that the DNA end is closer to TRBJ2-5. The CDR3 contains 16 residues. Germline V gives CDR1 SGDLS, CDR2 YYNGEE. CDR3 DNA sequence: TGTGCCAGCAGCCCGACTCCGGGCGGTCGTGGGGAGACCCAGTACTTC. Protein: CASSPTPGGRGETQYF.

This clonotype was found a few times. The chain couples TRBV10-3 to TRBJ2-3; D might be TRBD1 (5 bases). This CDR3 region has 13 residues. CDR1 ENHRY and CDR2 SYGVKD come from the germline V gene. V was trimmed by 6 bases and J by 7 bases, leaving 14 bases between them. This CDR3 is CAIRKDSANTQYF. The DNA of the CDR3 is TGTGCCATCAGGAAAGACAGCGCTAATACGCAGTATTTT.

This clonotype came up a few times. The rearrangement joins TRBV6-5 to TRBJ2-3; a weak D match, TRBD2 (6 bases). Germline CDR1 reads MNHEY; CDR2 reads SVGAGI. Trimming shortened V by 5 bases and J by 6 bases, and 12 bases separated the two germline ends. This CDR3 region has 13 residues. The CDR3 spells CASSPSAVDTQYF. The CDR3 nucleotides read TGTGCCAGCAGTCCTAGCGCGGTCGATACGCAGTATTTT.

As concerns this clonotype: The junction does not match germline at one end; this may be a read error. J is TRBJ2-7 and V is TRBV18, with TRBD1 matching 8 bases. The germline V gene has CDR1 KGHSH and CDR2 LQKENI. CDR3 length equals 15 residues. This CDR3 reads CASSRRTGTLYEQYF. DNA of the CDR3: TGCGCCAGCTCAAGGAGGACAGGGACCCTCTACGAGCAGTACTTC. The whole variable domain, remainder taken from reference TRBV18 and TRBJ2-7, is NAGVMQNPRHLVRRRGQEARLRCSPMKGHSHVYWYRQLPEEGLKFMVYLQKENIIDESGMPKERFSAEFPKEGPSILRIQQVVRGDSAAYFCASSRRTGTLYEQYFGPGTRLTVT.

This chain links TRBV27 with TRBJ2-4; D unresolved. The DNA end is a closer match to TRBJ2-7, so the J assignment may be wrong. The CDR3 is 14 amino acids. Looked up from germline, CDR1 is MNHEY and CDR2 is SMNVEV (reference sequence). The CDR3 nucleotides read TGTGCCAGCAGTTTGGGTCCGGTGGGGTACGAGCAGTACTTC. Translation gives CASSLGPVGYEQYF.

This rearrangement joins TRBV20-1 to TRBJ2-7, with 15 bases fitting TRBD2. The germline V gene encodes CDR1 DFQATT and CDR2 SNEGSKA (reference sequence). The ends lost 5 bases at V and 5 bases at J; junction bases unmatched: 10. The CDR3 loop spans 16 amino acids. The CDR3 DNA reads as TGCAGTGCTGTCCCTCGGACTAGCGGGAGGGTCGACGAGCAGTACTTC. It encodes CSAVPRTSGRVDEQYF.

V usage is TRBV5-1 and J usage is TRBJ1-4; D is possibly TRBD1 (5 bases). The germline gives CDR1 SGHRS, CDR2 YFSETQ. There are 14 residues in the CDR3. Trimming cost V 2 bases and J 5 bases, with 10 bases left between them. The CDR3 loop reads CASSLKGSNEKLFF. The CDR3 nucleotides are TGCGCCAGCAGCTTAAAGGGGTCGAATGAAAAACTGTTTTTT.

This chain joins TRBV7-9 and TRBJ2-3, with D perhaps matching TRBD1 (7 bases). Germline V gene sequence: CDR1 SEHNR, CDR2 FQNEAQ (reference sequence). V lost 5 bases and J 1 base, leaving 16 bases between the germline ends. The CDR3 is made up of 16 amino acids. CDR3 in amino acids: CASSLTGTLRTDTQYF. CDR3 nucleotide sequence: TGTGCCAGCAGCCTGACAGGGACTTTGCGCACAGATACGCAGTATTTT.

V is TRBV4-2 and J is TRBJ2-7; 7 nucleotides agree with TRBD1. The ends lost 2 bases at V and 4 bases at J; junction bases unmatched: 8. CDR3 length equals 15 residues. From germline, CDR1 is LGHNA and CDR2 YNFKEQ. The CDR3 protein is CASSQIQGIGYEQYF. The CDR3 nucleotides read TGTGCCAGCAGCCAAATACAGGGGATCGGTTACGAGCAGTACTTC.